The T cell receptor beta chain described here comes from a study of T cell changes during pregnancy in multiple sclerosis. This CDR3 has 14 residues. Germline V gives CDR1 SSHAT, CDR2 FNYEAQ (reference sequence). Method: immunoSEQ multiplex PCR; TCRdb's copy keeps in-frame clones and lacks some. This repertoire shows just under 70,000 clones, roughly nine tenths found once; its top ten account for 0.86%. This clone was counted a single time. The junction shows a germline mismatch at one end, possibly a read error. Specimen: peripheral blood, collected in the second trimester of pregnancy. This receptor was identified in a female donor with multiple sclerosis, enrolled in a pregnancy study. The rearrangement uses TRBV7-7 and TRBJ1-4, with TRBD1 identical over 9 bases. For the CDR3, the DNA is TGTGCTAGCAGTACAGGGGGCCTGAATGAAAAACTGTTTTTT. Amino acids: CASSTGGLNEKLFF.